This TCR beta chain is drawn from a study of cytomegalovirus exposure and HLA in healthy donors. The primer mix had 60 Vbeta and 13 Jbeta primers. Generated by immunoSEQ multiplex PCR, the TCRdb table keeps only in-frame clones and is missing some. The table has 150,000 or so clones, 72% seen once. This clone was seen repeatedly, ten times or more. The CDR3 is made up of 14 amino acids. Deletions cut 8 bases from V and 0 bases from J, with 11 bases between. Germline V gene data show CDR1 as SNHLY and CDR2 as FYNNEI. This TCR came from a human donor in good health. Material for sequencing was PBMCs. This rearrangement joins TRBV2 to TRBJ1-3, with D tentatively TRBD1 (6 bases). Written as DNA, the CDR3 is TGTGCCAGCCTTCAGGGGAACTCTGGAAACACCATATATTTT. Translating gives CASLQGNSGNTIYF.